This entry is about one TCR beta chain. The antigen is unknown. Presence of unique molecular identifiers characterized the TCR beta cDNA libraries. TCRdb re-derived calls from the PCR reads in MiXCR, one entry per CDR3 protein. This table holds approximately 660,000 distinct CDR3 sequences, more than 50% found once. The sample is drawn from a study of post-analysis software for immune sequencing data. Whole-study findings and limits: Strong co-clustering by F measure was seen for same-batch samples. In multiple sclerosis, normalized Chao1 diversity was significantly below that of controls.

This receptor was taken from a girl aged 2 to 9 with multiple sclerosis. Source material: blood.

CDR3 protein: CASSYGLDTSTDTQYF. The CDR3 DNA reads TGTGCCAGCAGTTACGGATTGGATACAAGCACAGATACGCAGTATTTT. The V call is TRBV6-2 or TRBV6-3, the J call TRBJ2-3, with D hard to call. V was shortened by 2 bases and J by 0 bases, with 12 bases between the two germline ends. This CDR3 region has 16 residues. In germline, CDR1 is MNHEY, CDR2 SVGEGT.